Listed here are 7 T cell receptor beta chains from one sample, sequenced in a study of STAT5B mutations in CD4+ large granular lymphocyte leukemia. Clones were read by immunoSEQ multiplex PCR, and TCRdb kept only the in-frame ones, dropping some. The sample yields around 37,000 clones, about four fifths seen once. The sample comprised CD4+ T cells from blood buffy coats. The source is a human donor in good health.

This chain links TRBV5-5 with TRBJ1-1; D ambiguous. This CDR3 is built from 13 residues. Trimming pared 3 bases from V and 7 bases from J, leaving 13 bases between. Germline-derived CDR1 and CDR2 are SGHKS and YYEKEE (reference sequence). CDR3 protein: CASSSLLGYEAFF. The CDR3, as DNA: TGTGCCAGCAGCTCCTTGCTCGGGTATGAAGCTTTCTTT.

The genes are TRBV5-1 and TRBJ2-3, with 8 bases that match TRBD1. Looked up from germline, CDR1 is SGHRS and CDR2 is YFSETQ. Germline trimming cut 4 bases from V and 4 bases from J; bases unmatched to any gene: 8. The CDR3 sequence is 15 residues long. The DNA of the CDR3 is TGCGCCAGCAGCCTACCGGACAGGGTGGCAGATACGCAGTATTTT. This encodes CASSLPDRVADTQYF.

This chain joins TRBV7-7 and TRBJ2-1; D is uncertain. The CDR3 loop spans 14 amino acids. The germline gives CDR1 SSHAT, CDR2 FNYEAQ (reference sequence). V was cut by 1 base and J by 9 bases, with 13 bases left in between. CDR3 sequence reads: CASSLVGAGGEQFF. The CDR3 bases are TGTGCCAGCAGCTTAGTGGGCGCAGGTGGTGAGCAGTTCTTC.

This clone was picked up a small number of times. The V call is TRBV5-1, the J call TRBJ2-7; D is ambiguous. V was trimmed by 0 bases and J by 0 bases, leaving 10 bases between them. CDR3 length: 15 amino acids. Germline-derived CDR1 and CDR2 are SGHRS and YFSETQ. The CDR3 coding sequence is TGCGCCAGCAGCTTGGCCTCTCTGAGCTCCTACGAGCAGTACTTC. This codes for CASSLASLSSYEQYF. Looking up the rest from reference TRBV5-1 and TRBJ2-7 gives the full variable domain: KAGVTQTPRYLIKTRGQQVTLSCSPISGHRSVSWYQQTPGQGLQFLFEYFSETQRNKGNFPGRFSGRQFSNSRSEMNVSTLELGDSALYLCASSLASLSSYEQYFGPGTRLTVT.

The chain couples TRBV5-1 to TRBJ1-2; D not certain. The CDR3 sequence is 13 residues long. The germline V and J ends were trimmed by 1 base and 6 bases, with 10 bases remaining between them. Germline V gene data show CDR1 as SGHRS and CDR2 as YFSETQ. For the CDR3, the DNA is TGCGCCAGCAGCTTGATGCCGAATGATGGCTACACCTTC. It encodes CASSLMPNDGYTF.

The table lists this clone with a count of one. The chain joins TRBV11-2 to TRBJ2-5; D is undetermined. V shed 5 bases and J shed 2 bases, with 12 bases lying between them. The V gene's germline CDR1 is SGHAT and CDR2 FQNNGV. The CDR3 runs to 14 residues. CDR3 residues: CASSQGNVQETQYF. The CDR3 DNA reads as TGTGCCAGCAGCCAAGGGAACGTGCAAGAGACCCAGTACTTC.

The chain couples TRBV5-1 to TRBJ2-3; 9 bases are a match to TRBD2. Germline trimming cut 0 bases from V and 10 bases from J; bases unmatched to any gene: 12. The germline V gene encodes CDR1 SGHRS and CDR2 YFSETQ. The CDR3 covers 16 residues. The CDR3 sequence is CASSLGERGARGSQYF. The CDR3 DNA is TGCGCCAGCAGCTTGGGCGAGCGGGGGGCCCGCGGGTCGCAGTATTTT.